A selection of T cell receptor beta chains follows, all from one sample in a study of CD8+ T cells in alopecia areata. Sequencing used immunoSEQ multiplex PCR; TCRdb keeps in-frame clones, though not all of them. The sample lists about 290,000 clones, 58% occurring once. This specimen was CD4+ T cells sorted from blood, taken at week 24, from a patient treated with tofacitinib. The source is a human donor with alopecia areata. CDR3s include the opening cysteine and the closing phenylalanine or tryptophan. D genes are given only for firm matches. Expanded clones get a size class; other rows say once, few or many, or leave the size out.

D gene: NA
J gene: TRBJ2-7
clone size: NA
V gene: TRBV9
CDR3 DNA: TGTGCCAGCAGCCCACGGGGGGCTTACTACGAGCAGTACTTC
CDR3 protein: CASSPRGAYYEQYF

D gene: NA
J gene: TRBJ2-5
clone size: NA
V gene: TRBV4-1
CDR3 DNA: TGCGCCAGCAGCCGCCCCGAGGGTGGACAGAAAGAGACCCAGTACTTC
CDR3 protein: CASSRPEGGQKETQYF

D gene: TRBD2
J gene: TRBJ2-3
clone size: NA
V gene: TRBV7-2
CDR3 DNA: TGTGCCAGCAGCTTAGCGTCGGGGAGGGGACGCACAGATACGCAGTATTTT
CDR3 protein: CASSLASGRGRTDTQYF

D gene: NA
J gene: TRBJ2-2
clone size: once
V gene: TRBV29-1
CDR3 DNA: TGCAGCGTTATAAAGGAGGGAAGTGCGTCCGGGGAGCTGTTTTTT
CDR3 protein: CSVIKEGSASGELFF

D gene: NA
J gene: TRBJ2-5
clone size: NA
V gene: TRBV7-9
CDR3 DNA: TGTGCCAGCAGCTTATCGGGACGGGAGACCCAGTACTTC
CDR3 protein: CASSLSGRETQYF

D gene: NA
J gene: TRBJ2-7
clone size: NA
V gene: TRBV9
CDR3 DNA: TGTGCCAGCAGCGTCAGGGCCTCGATCTTTTACGAGCAGTACTTC
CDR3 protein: CASSVRASIFYEQYF

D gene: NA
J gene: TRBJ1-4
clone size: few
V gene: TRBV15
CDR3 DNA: TGTGCCACCGGGACTTCAGGGGAAAAACTGTTTTTT
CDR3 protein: CATGTSGEKLFF

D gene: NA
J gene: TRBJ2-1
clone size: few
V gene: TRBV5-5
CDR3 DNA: TGTGCCAGCCAACCTAGTATGCCGGGCAATGAGCAGTTCTTC
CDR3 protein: CASQPSMPGNEQFF

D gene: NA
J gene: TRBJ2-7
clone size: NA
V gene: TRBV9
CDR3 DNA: TGTGCCAGCAGCGCGGTGGGGGGTTACGAGCAGTACTTC
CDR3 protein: CASSAVGGYEQYF

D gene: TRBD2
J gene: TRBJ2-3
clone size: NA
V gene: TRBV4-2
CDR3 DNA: TGTGCCAGCAGCCCCTCCTCTAGCGGGGGGCTGAGGGGCACAGATACGCAGTATTTT
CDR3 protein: CASSPSSSGGLRGTDTQYF

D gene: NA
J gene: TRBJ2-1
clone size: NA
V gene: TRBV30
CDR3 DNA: TGTGCCTGGAGGAGGTTCCTCTACAATGAGCAGTTCTTC
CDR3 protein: CAWRRFLYNEQFF

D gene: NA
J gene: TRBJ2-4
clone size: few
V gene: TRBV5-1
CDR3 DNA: TGCGCCAGCAGCTTGGAGGGGACCAAAAACATTCAGTACTTC
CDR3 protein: CASSLEGTKNIQYF

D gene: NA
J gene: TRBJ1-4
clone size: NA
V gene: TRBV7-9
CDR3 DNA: TGTGCCAGCAGCTTGGAGGCGGGCCTTTCAGAAAAACTGTTTTTT
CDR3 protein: CASSLEAGLSEKLFF

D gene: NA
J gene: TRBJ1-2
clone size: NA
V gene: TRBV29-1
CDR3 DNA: TGCAGCGTTGACTTCCCGTCTGGCTACACCTTC
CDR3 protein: CSVDFPSGYTF

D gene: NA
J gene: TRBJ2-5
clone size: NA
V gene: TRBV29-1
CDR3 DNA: TGCAGCGTTGGACCAGGAAACGCACAAGAGACCCAGTACTTC
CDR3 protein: CSVGPGNAQETQYF

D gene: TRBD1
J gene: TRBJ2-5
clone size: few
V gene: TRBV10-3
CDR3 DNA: TGTGCCATCAGTGGGCCGACAGGGAGTGGAGAGACCCAGTACTTC
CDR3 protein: CAISGPTGSGETQYF

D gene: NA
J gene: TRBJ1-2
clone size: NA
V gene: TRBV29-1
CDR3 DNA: TGCAGCGTTGATGGCTACACCTTC
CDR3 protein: CSVDGYTF

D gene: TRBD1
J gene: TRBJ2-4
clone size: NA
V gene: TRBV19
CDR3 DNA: TGTGCCAGTAGTATAGGTTACAGGGGGCGCGAAGCCAAAAACATTCAGTACTTC
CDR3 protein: CASSIGYRGREAKNIQYF

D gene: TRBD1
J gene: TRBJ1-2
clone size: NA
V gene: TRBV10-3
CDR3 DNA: TGTGCCATCGGACAGGGCGAGTATGGCTACACCTTC
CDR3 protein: CAIGQGEYGYTF

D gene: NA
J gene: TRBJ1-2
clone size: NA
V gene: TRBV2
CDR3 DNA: TGTGCCAGCACCCCCGGACAGCCTGCCTATGGCTACACCTTC
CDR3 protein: CASTPGQPAYGYTF

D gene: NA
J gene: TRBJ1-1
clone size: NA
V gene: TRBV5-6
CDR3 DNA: TGTGCCAGCAGCGCGGGGACAAAGAACACTGAAGCTTTCTTT
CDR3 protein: CASSAGTKNTEAFF

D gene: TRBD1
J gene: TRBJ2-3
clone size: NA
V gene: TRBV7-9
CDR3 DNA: TGTGCCAGCAGCCAACGGACAGGGCGAGATACGCAGTATTTT
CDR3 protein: CASSQRTGRDTQYF

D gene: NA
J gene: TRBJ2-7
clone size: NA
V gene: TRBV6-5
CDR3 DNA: TGTGCCAGCAGTTACTCGAATGGGGAGAGCTACGAGCAGTACTTC
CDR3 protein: CASSYSNGESYEQYF

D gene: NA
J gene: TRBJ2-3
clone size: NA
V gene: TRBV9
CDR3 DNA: TGTGCCAGCAGCTCACCGGAGGGTACGCAGTATTTT
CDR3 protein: CASSSPEGTQYF

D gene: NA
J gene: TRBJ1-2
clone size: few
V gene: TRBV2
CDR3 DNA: TGTGCCAGCAGGCGGGAGACCGGGGGCGGCTACACCTTC
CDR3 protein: CASRRETGGGYTF

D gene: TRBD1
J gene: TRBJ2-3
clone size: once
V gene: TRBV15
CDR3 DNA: TGTGCCACCAGCAGGGACAGGGCCACAGATACGCAGTATTTT
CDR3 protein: CATSRDRATDTQYF

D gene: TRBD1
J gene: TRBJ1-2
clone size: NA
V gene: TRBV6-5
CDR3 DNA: TGTGCCAGCAGTTACTTTCAGGGGGCGTACGGCTACACCTTC
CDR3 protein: CASSYFQGAYGYTF

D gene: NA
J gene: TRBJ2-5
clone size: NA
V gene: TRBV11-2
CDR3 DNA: TGTGCCAGCAGCCCGAAATCAATCCGTCAACTAGACCAAGAGACCCAGTACTTC
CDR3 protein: CASSPKSIRQLDQETQYF

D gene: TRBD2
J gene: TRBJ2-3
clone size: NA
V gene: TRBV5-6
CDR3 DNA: TGTGCCAGCAGCCTACTAGCGGGCACAGATACGCAGTATTTT
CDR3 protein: CASSLLAGTDTQYF

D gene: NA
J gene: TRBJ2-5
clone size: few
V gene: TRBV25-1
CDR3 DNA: TGTGCCAGCAGTGATCTATTAGGATCCCAAGAGACCCAGTACTTC
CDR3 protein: CASSDLLGSQETQYF

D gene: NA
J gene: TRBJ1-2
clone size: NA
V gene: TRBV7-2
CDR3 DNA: TGTGCCAGCAGCTTAAACAGTAACTATGGCTACACCTTC
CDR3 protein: CASSLNSNYGYTF

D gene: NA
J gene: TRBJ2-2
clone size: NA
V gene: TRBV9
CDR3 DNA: TGTGCCAGCAGCGTAGTGTCAGGGTCCGGCGGGGAGCTGTTTTTT
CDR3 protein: CASSVVSGSGGELFF

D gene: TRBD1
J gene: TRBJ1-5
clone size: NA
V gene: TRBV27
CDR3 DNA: TGTGCCAGCAGTTTATACCCACCCGGGACAGGGGATAGCAATCAGCCCCAGCATTTT
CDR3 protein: CASSLYPPGTGDSNQPQHF

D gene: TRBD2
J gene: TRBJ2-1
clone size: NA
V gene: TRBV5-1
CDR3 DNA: TGCGCCAGCAGCTTGGCCACTAGCGGGGGCGCGGAGCAGTTCTTC
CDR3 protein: CASSLATSGGAEQFF